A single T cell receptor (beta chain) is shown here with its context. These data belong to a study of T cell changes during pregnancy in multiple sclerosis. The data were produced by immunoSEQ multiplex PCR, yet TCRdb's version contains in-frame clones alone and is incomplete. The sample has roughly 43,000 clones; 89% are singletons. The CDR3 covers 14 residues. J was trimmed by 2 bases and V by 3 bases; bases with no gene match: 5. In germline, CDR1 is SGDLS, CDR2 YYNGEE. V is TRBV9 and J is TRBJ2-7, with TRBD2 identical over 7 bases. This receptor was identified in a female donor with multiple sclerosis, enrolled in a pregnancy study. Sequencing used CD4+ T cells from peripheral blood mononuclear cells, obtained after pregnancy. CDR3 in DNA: TGTGCCAGCAGCGCCGGACTAGGAACCTACGAGCAGTACTTC. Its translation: CASSAGLGTYEQYF.